The 29 T cell receptor beta chains below were found in one sample sequenced in a study of T cell responses to AZD1222 COVID-19 vaccine. Assay used: immunoSEQ multiplex PCR; TCRdb lists only in-frame clones, some missing. The profile shows over 120,000 clones, more than 85% of them singletons. Sequenced here: peripheral blood, sampled on day 0 of AZD1222 vaccination. The receptors were gathered from an adult in good health.

The chain links TRBV6-4 to TRBJ1-2; weak D call: TRBD1 (5 bases). The CDR3 loop spans 15 amino acids. V was clipped by 3 bases and J by 4 bases, with 15 bases between them. In germline, CDR1 is MRHNA, CDR2 SNTAGT. Here the CDR3 reads CASSESPGGSYGYTF. In DNA, the CDR3 is TGTGCCAGCAGTGAAAGTCCGGGGGGGAGCTATGGCTACACCTTC.

The chain employs TRBV19 and TRBJ2-2; 10 nucleotides line up with TRBD2. In germline, CDR1 is LNHDA, CDR2 SQIVND (reference sequence). The J segment lost 1 base and the V segment lost 1 base, leaving 0 bases of the junction unmatched. This CDR3 contains 16 residues. CDR3 coding DNA: TGTGCCAGTAGTATAGTAGCGGGAGGGAACACCGGGGAGCTGTTTTTT. Translating it yields CASSIVAGGNTGELFF.

Here the CDR3 reads CASSPRLQETQYF. In DNA, the CDR3 is TGTGCCAGCAGCCCCCGTCTCCAAGAGACCCAGTACTTC. This rearrangement joins TRBV13 to TRBJ2-5, with D uncertain. The CDR3 length is 13 residues. Trimming left V 5 bases short and J 1 base short, with 8 bases between. The germline gives CDR1 PRHDT, CDR2 FYEKMQ (reference sequence).

The V call is TRBV4-1, the J call TRBJ2-5; a possible D gene is TRBD2 (5 bases). V was shortened by 1 base and J by 4 bases, with 10 bases between the two germline ends. The CDR3 spans 14 residues. The V gene's germline CDR1 is MGHRA and CDR2 YSYEKL. CDR3: CASSQGGLAETQYF. The CDR3 region has the DNA TGCGCCAGCAGCCAAGGTGGGCTAGCAGAGACCCAGTACTTC.

V and J are TRBV27 and TRBJ1-2, with 9 bases lining up with TRBD1. Germline V gene sequence: CDR1 MNHEY, CDR2 SMNVEV (reference sequence). With 4 bases clipped from V and 7 bases from J, the junction kept 4 bases outside the gene matches. This CDR3 has 13 amino acids. CDR3 DNA: TGTGCCAGCAGTTGGACAGGGGCGGGTGGCTACACCTTC. Protein: CASSWTGAGGYTF.

This chain joins TRBV11-2 and TRBJ2-3, with unresolved D. The CDR3 covers 15 residues. Germline V gives CDR1 SGHAT, CDR2 FQNNGV. V lost 2 bases, J lost 3 bases, and 12 bases lay in between. The CDR3, as DNA: TGTGCCAGCAGCTTACGGCTAGATGGAACAGATACGCAGTATTTT. Amino acids: CASSLRLDGTDTQYF.

The chain has TRBV2 and TRBJ2-7; D is ambiguous. Trimming cost V 2 bases and J 2 bases, with 1 base left between them. There are 11 residues in the CDR3. Germline V lookup: CDR1 SNHLY, CDR2 FYNNEI. CDR3 bases: TGTGCCAGCAGTGAAACCTACGAGCAGTACTTC. Translated, it gives CASSETYEQYF.

J is TRBJ2-6 and V is TRBV6-5; D is undetermined. The V gene lost 7 bases and the J gene lost 4 bases, with 14 bases spanning the gap. Germline V gene sequence: CDR1 MNHEY, CDR2 SVGAGI. The CDR3 consists of 15 residues. In nucleotides, the CDR3 is TGTGCCAGCACCGACATGGGGTTGGGGGCCAACGTCCTGACTTTC. It specifies CASTDMGLGANVLTF.

This chain links TRBV24-1 with TRBJ1-5, with 7 bases fitting TRBD1. Germline lookup yields CDR1 KGHDR and CDR2 SFDVKD. This CDR3 has 17 residues. After removal of 2 bases from V and 1 base from J, the junction contained 7 bases not matched to a gene. The CDR3 sequence: CATSDSSGGWSNQPQHF. CDR3 DNA sequence: TGTGCCACCAGTGATTCATCAGGGGGATGGAGCAATCAGCCCCAGCATTTT.

V gene TRBV5-1 combines with J gene TRBJ2-7; no firm D call. V was pared by 5 bases and J by 5 bases, with 8 bases between. The CDR3 sequence is 11 residues long. Germline V gives CDR1 SGHRS, CDR2 YFSETQ. Here the CDR3 reads CASSFRDEQYF. The DNA of the CDR3 is TGCGCCAGCAGTTTTCGGGACGAGCAGTACTTC.

This clone showed up just a few times. V usage is TRBV30 and J usage is TRBJ1-2, with D hard to call. The CDR3 sequence is 11 residues long. Trimming took 3 bases from V and 3 from J, leaving 5 bases between them. CDR1 and CDR2 (germline): GTSNPN, SVGIG (reference sequence). CDR3: CAWRPYYGYTF. The CDR3 nucleotides read TGTGCCTGGAGGCCCTACTATGGCTACACCTTC.

The chain carries TRBV7-9 and TRBJ2-5; tentatively, D is TRBD1 (5 bases). V was trimmed by 7 bases and J by 9 bases, leaving 15 bases between them. From germline, CDR1 is SEHNR and CDR2 FQNEAQ (reference sequence). The CDR3 length is 12 residues. The CDR3: CASTQEGVAQYF. For the CDR3, the DNA is TGTGCCAGCACTCAGGAAGGGGTGGCCCAGTACTTC.

The chain carries TRBV5-1 and TRBJ2-1; D ambiguous. Per the germline V gene, CDR1 is SGHRS and CDR2 is YFSETQ. V gave up 0 bases and J gave up 3 bases, with 16 bases separating them. The CDR3 extends over 17 amino acids. The CDR3 protein is CASSLGLPNTFYNEQFF. The DNA for the CDR3 is TGCGCCAGCAGCTTGGGCCTTCCTAACACTTTCTACAATGAGCAGTTCTTC.

This clone was observed a handful of times. The V gene is TRBV9, the J gene TRBJ1-2, with D possibly matching TRBD1 (5 bases). Germline lookup yields CDR1 SGDLS and CDR2 YYNGEE. Trimming removed 4 bases from V and 1 base from J, with 11 bases in between. The CDR3 has 14 amino acids. The CDR3 DNA reads TGTGCCAGCAGCTCCCGGACAAATAACTATGGCTACACCTTC. This sequence encodes CASSSRTNNYGYTF. Drawing the rest from reference TRBV9 and TRBJ1-2, the complete variable domain is DSGVTQTPKHLITATGQRVTLRCSPRSGDLSVYWYQQSLDQGLQFLIQYYNGEERAKGNILERFSAQQFPDLHSELNLSSLELGDSALYFCASSSRTNNYGYTFGSGTRLTVV.

The chain carries TRBV7-3 and TRBJ2-7; perhaps TRBD2 as D (6 bases). V was trimmed by 5 bases and J by 6 bases, leaving 14 bases between them. Germline lookup yields CDR1 SGHTA and CDR2 FQGTGA. CDR3 size: 13 residues. The CDR3 DNA is TGTGCCAGCAGCCTCAATCGGGAGACCGAGCAGTACTTC. Its translation: CASSLNRETEQYF.

V is TRBV10-3 and J is TRBJ2-3; weak D call: TRBD1 (6 bases). Germline V CDR1 and CDR2: ENHRY, SYGVKD. V was pared by 4 bases and J by 4 bases, with 15 bases between. The CDR3 length is 15 residues. CDR3 nucleotides: TGTGCCATCAGTGTACAGGGAAGGAGTCCAGATACGCAGTATTTT. Translating it yields CAISVQGRSPDTQYF.

This chain connects TRBV28 to TRBJ2-1; 10 bases are shared with TRBD2. The CDR3 sequence is 15 residues long. Germline V gene sequence: CDR1 MDHEN, CDR2 SYDVKM. J lost 4 bases, V lost 5 bases, and 5 bases had no gene match. The CDR3 DNA follows: TGTGCCAGCAGTCTTACTAGCGGGGAGTACAATGAGCAGTTCTTC. Protein: CASSLTSGEYNEQFF.

This sequence joins TRBV7-2 and TRBJ2-7, with D uncertain. The CDR3 totals 13 residues. Trimming left V 1 base short and J 3 bases short, with 7 bases between. Germline V gene sequence: CDR1 SGHTA, CDR2 FQGNSA. This chain's CDR3 is CASSLVTDYEQYF. The CDR3 nucleotides read TGTGCCAGCAGCTTAGTAACTGACTACGAGCAGTACTTC.

The CDR3 DNA follows: TGTGCCAGCAGTTTATCGGGACGGGACTTCTTT. Protein product: CASSLSGRDFF. V and J are TRBV28 and TRBJ1-1; D possibly corresponds to TRBD1 (5 bases). Germline lookup yields CDR1 MDHEN and CDR2 SYDVKM. The CDR3 spans 11 residues. Trimming stripped 1 base from V and 14 bases from J, with 11 bases between.

This chain uses TRBV25-1 with TRBJ2-2; 11 bases agree with TRBD1. V shed 2 bases and J 7 bases; nucleotides not matched to a gene: 12. Germline loops: CDR1 MGHDK, CDR2 SYGVNS. There are 18 residues in the CDR3. The CDR3 loop is CASSEAPTGTGGSGELFF. The DNA of the CDR3 is TGTGCCAGCAGTGAAGCCCCAACCGGGACAGGGGGAAGCGGGGAGCTGTTTTTT.

This clone was found once. The chain employs TRBV6-5 and TRBJ1-2; D perhaps matches TRBD1 (5 bases). This CDR3 has 14 amino acids. The V end lost 0 bases, the J end lost 4 bases, and 9 bases lay between the germline ends. Germline CDR1 MNHEY, CDR2 SVGAGI. The CDR3 DNA reads as TGTGCCAGCAGTTACTCGGAGGGGACCTATGGCTACACCTTC. Translating it yields CASSYSEGTYGYTF.

The chain couples TRBV12-5 to TRBJ1-1; D is unresolved. The germline V gene encodes CDR1 LGHNT and CDR2 FRNRAP. This CDR3 is 15 amino acids long. Trimming removed 0 bases at V and 5 bases at J, with 13 bases between. CDR3 in DNA: TGTGCTAGTGGTTTGGTACTTGGGGTAAATACTGAAGCTTTCTTT. Translating gives CASGLVLGVNTEAFF.

The CDR3 loop reads CATSGDTGTVNQPQHF. The CDR3 coding sequence is TGTGCCACCAGTGGGGATACCGGGACGGTTAATCAGCCCCAGCATTTT. V usage is TRBV24-1 and J usage is TRBJ1-5, with a weak D call TRBD1 (5 bases). Germline CDR1 and CDR2: KGHDR and SFDVKD. The V end lost 5 bases, the J end lost 4 bases, and 17 bases lay between the germline ends. This CDR3 is built from 16 residues.

The chain combines TRBV7-8 with TRBJ2-7; 12 nucleotides match TRBD2. Germline assignment: CDR1 SGHVS and CDR2 FQNEAQ. This CDR3 region has 16 residues. The trim removed 0 bases at V and 6 bases at J, leaving 6 bases unmatched. The CDR3 DNA is TGTGCCAGCAGCTTAGCAACGGGACTAGCGGGTACCGAGCAGTACTTC. Translated: CASSLATGLAGTEQYF.

V usage is TRBV6-4 and J usage is TRBJ2-2, with TRBD2 as a possible D gene (6 bases). CDR1 and CDR2 from the germline V gene are MRHNA and SNTAGT. The CDR3 covers 14 residues. Trimming left V 3 bases short and J 7 bases short, with 12 bases between. CDR3 coding DNA: TGTGCCAGCAGTGAATCGGGAGTTTACGGGGAGCTGTTTTTT. Amino acid sequence: CASSESGVYGELFF.

CDR3 loop: CASSYSFPALYEQYF. The DNA for the CDR3 is TGTGCCAGCAGTTACTCGTTTCCAGCTCTCTACGAGCAGTACTTC. The chain links TRBV6-5 to TRBJ2-7, with D hard to call. V was cut by 0 bases and J by 3 bases, with 12 bases left in between. Germline V CDR1 and CDR2: MNHEY, SVGAGI. This CDR3 region has 15 residues.

The chain links TRBV15 to TRBJ1-5, with D perhaps matching TRBD1 (5 bases). This CDR3 spans 15 amino acids. Germline V gene data show CDR1 as LNHNV and CDR2 as YYDKDF (reference sequence). Trimming shortened V by 3 bases and J by 0 bases, and 9 bases separated the two germline ends. The CDR3 is CATSSQGYSNQPQHF. CDR3 nucleotide sequence: TGTGCCACCAGCAGCCAGGGCTATAGCAATCAGCCCCAGCATTTT.

The chain employs TRBV6-2 or TRBV6-3 and TRBJ2-5; 7 bases line up with TRBD1. This CDR3 has 13 amino acids. The germline V gene encodes CDR1 MNHEY and CDR2 SVGEGT. The ends lost 5 bases at V and 0 bases at J; junction bases unmatched: 0. CDR3 bases: TGTGCCAGCAGTGGACAGGACCAAGAGACCCAGTACTTC. Protein sequence: CASSGQDQETQYF.

This clone has just one count. This sequence joins TRBV30 and TRBJ2-4; D perhaps matches TRBD1 (5 bases). The germline V and J ends were trimmed by 0 bases and 11 bases, with 11 bases remaining between them. The CDR3 consists of 12 residues. CDR1 GTSNPN and CDR2 SVGIG come from the germline V gene (reference sequence). The CDR3 spells CAWSVGATVQYF. Here the CDR3 DNA reads TGTGCCTGGAGTGTAGGGGCTACTGTTCAGTACTTC.